This TCR beta chain was recorded in a study of T cell responses to AZD1222 COVID-19 vaccine (dated by TCRdb to 2020 to 2022). The study in broad terms: AZD1222 recipients with second doses at about 4 weeks or about 12 weeks were pooled, because spike-specific TCR depth and breadth did not differ between schedules. Trial participants were enrolled into age subgroups of 18-55, 56-69 and 70-plus years, which contained about 150, 28 and 57 TCR-sequenced participants, respectively. TCR sequencing covered roughly 230 trial participants: 200 to 220 given two doses of AZD1222 and 26 given two doses of MenACWY control vaccine.

The CDR3 regions of human TCRbeta chains were analyzed by immunosequencing. The authors' pipeline ran thus. TCRs in the repertoires were matched against a reference library of SARS-CoV-2-specific TCRs that had been generated with the MIRA antigen-specificity platform. Breadth meant the fraction of unique TCRs that were SARS-CoV-2-associated, whereas depth meant the fraction of total T cells that were SARS-CoV-2-associated. Using the MIRA data, each spike-specific TCR was mapped to the spike region that the TCR reacts to and placed in a CD4 or CD8 class. Log10-transformed breadth and depth values were compared by one-way ANOVA with Sidak's multiple comparisons tests. Imported from immuneACCESS, the table was reduced by TCRdb to in-frame sequences with V and J called. These copies leave out some clones; in studies compared against another copy, an unresolved V gene accounts for under half, and the cause of the remainder is not known. V and J calls and clone size are copied from that table; D and trimming were computed from the DNA. This sample comprises some 96,000 clones, roughly 90% of them detected only once. The top ten hold 2.8% of the sample.

The time point label, read with the paper, signifies: baseline before first vaccination. The vaccinee samples were drawn from two UK trials, COV001 and COV002, one of which was a single-blind randomized controlled phase 2/3 trial testing AZD1222 (ChAdOx1 nCoV-19) in healthy adults. Trial participant PBMC samples were collected at day 0 and day 28 after the second dose for TCRbeta chain sequencing. A remark on this clone: The antigen it recognizes is unknown. No base quality values were provided; no much bigger clone lies one nucleotide off.

Summary of the overall study and its limitations: After two AZD1222 doses, both the breadth and the depth of spike-specific TCRs were significantly higher than at day 0 and than in MenACWY recipients. Participants were mostly white British, with more females than males. The authors suggested clonal diversity may have been underestimated. The 56-69-year group was small, and its depth increase did not reach significance, likely because of low power. Because no day 14 peak-response samples were available, repertoires were characterized only after the peak T cell response. Conclusions about previously exposed vaccinees are limited because only a handful of AZD1222 recipients were SARS-CoV-2 seropositive at baseline. Nearly half of unique spike-specific TCRs reportedly recognized epitopes outside regions mutated in the B.1.351 and B.1.1.7 variants. CD4 TCRs associated with the vaccine covered the entire spike protein, and the dominant responses were in regions 160-218 and 743-854.

The receptor was isolated from an adult in good health. The material sequenced was peripheral blood, taken on day 0 of AZD1222 vaccination.

Read as DNA, the sequence is TGTGCCATCAGCGGGAGGGCCCGCGAGCAGTACTTC. This is translated as CAISGRAREQYF. Recombination joined TRBV10-3 with TRBJ2-7, with 8 central nucleotides matching TRBD2. At the junction V is shortened by 6 bases and J by 6 bases; bases outside the gene matches: 4. Reading from cysteine to phenylalanine, the CDR3 counts 12 amino acids. The retained sequence is limited to the CDR3, 36 bases, with the frame set at the first base. CDR1 and CDR2 are drawn from the germline V gene: ENHRY, SYGVKD.